This T cell receptor (beta chain) derives from a study of cytomegalovirus exposure and HLA in healthy donors (dated by TCRdb to about 2017). Turning to the overall study: In an earlier analysis of 550 to 750 of the donors, 276 Gb of sequence data and roughly 100 million unique TCR beta sequences from roughly 200 million T cells were reported. The study aimed to test whether signatures of past pathogen exposure could be identified by cataloging public T cell receptors. Donor age, sex, ethnicity and CMV serostatus were collected together with the repertoire data. Among 398 genotyped donors of the cohort, an average of around 240,000 unique TCR beta nucleotide sequences were sequenced per donor, roughly 20% of them non-productive. An earlier analysis of roughly 580 of the donors used high-throughput TCR beta sequencing to judge whether each TCR beta V gene segment behaved as functional or pseudogenic. The genetic ancestry cluster associated with self-reported Caucasian donors included over 65% of the roughly 400 genotyped donors. All discovery cohort repertoires had been generated on a single sequencing platform. The study profiled the T cell repertoires of 500 to 800 subjects by immunosequencing and related them to cytomegalovirus serostatus. A handful of DR-DQ haplotypes were handled as single units for association and clustering because linkage in the cohort was strong. Along with the roughly 610-subject first cohort, a separate validation cohort of around 120 different subjects was used. A later analysis re-examined previously published TCR beta repertoires from 500 to 700 donors and added high-resolution HLA genotyping to investigate patterns of TCR occurrence. Approximately 330 gigabases of sequencing data and roughly 80 million unique TCR sequences made up an early release that covered under 750 HLA-typed donors. Class I and class II HLA loci were covered by the typing at four-digit resolution. In the later analysis, no new phenotypic data were used to find candidate immune exposures; instead, reliance was placed on TCR beta sequences and their occurrence across donors. Typing coverage varied by locus: roughly 629-630 donors for A, B, C, DRB1 and DQB1; some 520 for DQA1; more than 600 for DPA1; roughly 450 for DPB1. In a later genetic analysis, genome-wide SNP genotypes for about 55% of the roughly 700 donors were used, and that subset was treated as a discovery cohort. To predict cytomegalovirus infection status, the study brought together high-throughput TCR immunosequencing, statistical association of individual TCRs with disease status, and machine learning. Overall results and qualifications from the work: Across donors, most TCR sequences were observed very rarely, whereas some public TCRs were present in many individuals. A cluster of highly shared sequence variants was judged likely to be a technical artifact of the sequencing pipeline. At a false discovery rate of 0.05, a later analysis linked 16,951 TCR beta sequences to specific HLA alleles. It was suggested by the authors that the approach could potentially be generalized to other disease states and immunological phenotypes. Compared with the approximately 720-donor mean, donors in an Asian-associated ancestry cluster had fewer N-insertions in productive TCRs, according to a later genetic analysis. According to a later analysis, parvovirus B19, influenza, CMV and Epstein-Barr virus appeared linked to several top co-occurrence clusters. Cytomegalovirus status was reported to be diagnosed by the classifier with high specificity and sensitivity in both the original and validation cohorts. In the study, 150 to 200 TCR beta chains were listed as associated with cytomegalovirus. In a later analysis, HLA-associated TCR beta chains showed more clonal expansion and lower generation probabilities than non-associated chains that were equally common. In a later analysis, most CMV-associated TCR beta chains were found to appear HLA-restricted, with HLA associations seemingly driven largely by CMV exposure. When HLA alleles, especially DR and DQ, strongly co-occurred, TCR associations were difficult to assign to individual alleles. The 87-base-pair reads could not distinguish some IMGT-functional V segments, including TRBV6-2 and TRBV6-3, so those segments were excluded. Because counts were too low, seventeen rarely observed V segments, including chromosome 9 orphons, were excluded from the earlier analysis of around 640 of the donors. Sequencing depth was assumed to be roughly uniform across donors in the presence/absence analyses, though that assumption may not hold. A further reported finding was that TCR beta sequences accurately predicted the HLA-A and HLA-B alleles for most subjects in the first cohort. A later analysis found that TCR association rates varied across HLA loci, with DRB1 alleles showing the most associated TCRs and HLA-C alleles the fewest. The cohort was sequenced for TCR beta chains only, and without alpha or paired-chain data the features that could be detected were limited. CMV serostatus was the only immune exposure information available for the cohort. Linkage disequilibrium might explain the correlated functional status among segregating V segments, but an unknown experimental factor could not be excluded. In an earlier analysis of approximately 600 of the donors, most TCR beta V segments were observed in productive rearrangements about 87% or about 30% of the time, broadly matching IMGT annotations. In vitro tests confirmed that a few of the cytomegalovirus-associated TCR beta chains recognize cytomegalovirus antigens. Because some donors lacked HLA typing at each locus, the association tests relied only on the typed subset. A later genetic analysis associated a missense DCLRE1C variant with V-gene and J-gene trimming of TCR beta chains, and an independent cohort replicated the association.

The cohort was made up of roughly 670 healthy bone marrow donors. At the time of sampling, every cohort member was nominally healthy, though immune exposures that went unrecorded were likely present. The donor was CMV seronegative and was included in the group of 352 seronegative cohort members. A peripheral blood sample was collected from each donor, and TCR beta sequencing was performed on peripheral blood mononuclear cells. Genomic DNA was extracted from the blood cell samples with the Qiagen DNeasy Blood Extraction Kit. Receptor amplification or capture employed the immunoSEQ multiplex PCR assay. The multiplex PCR relied on a mix of 60 forward primers for TCR Vbeta segments and 13 reverse primers for TCR Jbeta segments. The CDR3 region of rearranged TCR beta genes was amplified from genomic DNA with a multiplex PCR assay. Amplified TCR beta libraries were sequenced as 87-base-pair reads on the Illumina HiSeq System. The study's processing was this. In a later analysis, 80 million or so unique TCR beta chains were counted across the roughly 670 repertoires, and about 10 million of these chains were shared by at least two donors. A nearest-neighbor algorithm error-corrected the raw reads and collapsed the reads into unique sequences, merging closely related sequences to remove PCR and sequencing errors. CDR3 sequences were aligned to IMGT reference sequences to assign V, D and J gene segments. For a sequence to be retained, at least a six-nucleotide match to both a V gene segment and a J gene segment was required. Rearrangements were called productive when the CDR3 lacked stop codons and stayed in frame with V and J; all others were non-productive. Following IMGT convention, CDR3 was defined as the stretch from the second conserved V-encoded cysteine to the conserved J-encoded phenylalanine. The earlier analysis of 500 to 600 of the donors excluded sequences that lacked an unambiguous match to a single V gene segment. An earlier analysis of a few hundred of the donors called V segments functional above 56.7% productive rearrangements and segregating when the between-donor standard deviation exceeded 5%. A statistical classification framework was built to diagnose cytomegalovirus status from the catalog of TCR beta chain sequences. V and J gene assignment, in a later analysis, came from comparing TCR nucleotide sequences with IMGT/GENE-DB human TR gene sequences. A later analysis assigned CDR3 sequences and most-parsimonious VDJ recombination scenarios with the TCRdist pipeline. A later analysis defined each TCR beta chain by its CDR3 amino acid sequence plus V-gene family, and excluded reads lacking a unique V-gene family. In a later analysis, around 650 highly shared, low-generation-probability nucleotide sequences were removed to address suspected cross-contamination and a sequencing artifact. For each public chain, a later analysis derived a clonal expansion index from normalized ranks of inferred template counts within each repertoire. In a later analysis, generation probabilities were computed using a VDJ recombination model fitted to out-of-frame rearrangements, and the results were checked against IGoR. In a later analysis, hypergeometric tests were used to score TCR-TCR, TCR-HLA and TCR-CMV co-occurrence, with a repertoire-size bias correction applied to TCR pairs. In a later analysis, false discovery rates were estimated by permuting HLA or CMV assignments 20 times. In a later analysis, co-occurring TCRs were grouped using DBSCAN, with TCRdist sequence similarity added in when clustering inside HLA-allele-positive subsets. Repertoires with fewer than 30,000 or more than 120,000 public chains were left out of co-occurrence clustering, as were about 5 repertoires with anomalous nucleotide sharing. In its TCRdb copy, this immuneACCESS table keeps in-frame sequences only and misses some clones. Where compared with another copy, unresolved V genes explain less than half of these, and the others have no known cause. That table supplies the V and J calls and clone size; D and trimming were determined from the DNA. The sample table shows 140,000 to 150,000 clones, and around 80% are seen once. Of the sample, about 3.2% falls within the top ten clones.

Ends trimmed: V by 4 bases, J by 7 bases; bases unmatched to a gene: 6. The cysteine opens and the phenylalanine closes a CDR3 of 13 amino acids. Only the CDR3 part of the read is kept: 39 bases, read in frame from the first base. The germline V gene sets CDR1 to MNHNS and CDR2 to SASEGT. Points on this clone: Its antigen target is currently unknown. No quality values exist for individual bases; no much larger clone is one base distant.

This sequence uses TRBV6-1 and TRBJ2-7, with 8 central nucleotides matching TRBD1. This receptor was identified in a female donor in good health and CMV-seronegative. The sequencing sample was made of PBMCs. The nucleotide sequence reads TGTGCCAGCAGTGTCGGGACAGGAGGTGAGCAGTACTTC. Translated, it gives CASSVGTGGEQYF.